What follows are 5 T cell receptor beta chains derived from one specimen sequenced in a study of blood T cell repertoires in COVID-19. The assay was immunoSEQ multiplex PCR, and TCRdb's table has in-frame clones only and misses some. Among around 140,000 clones listed, over 60% were seen once. Material for sequencing was peripheral blood. These receptor sequences come from a woman between 45 and 60 years old with active or convalescent COVID-19.

This clone has only one observation. DNA of the CDR3: TGCGCCAGCAGCCAAGAACGGGCGACAGGGGCTGGCTACACCTTC. Amino acid sequence: CASSQERATGAGYTF. The gene calls are TRBV4-3 and TRBJ1-2; 8 bases fit TRBD1. The germline gives CDR1 LGHNA, CDR2 YSLEER. The CDR3 is 15 amino acids. The J segment lost 7 bases and the V segment lost 0 bases, leaving 7 bases of the junction unmatched.

The J gene is TRBJ2-7, the V gene TRBV6-5, with 10 nucleotides matching TRBD1. Germline loops: CDR1 MNHEY, CDR2 SVGAGI. The CDR3 runs to 14 residues. J was trimmed by 0 bases and V by 7 bases; bases with no gene match: 3. CDR3 DNA sequence: TGTGCCAGCATGGGGACAGGGGTCTCCTACGAGCAGTACTTC. Amino acids: CASMGTGVSYEQYF.

This rearrangement joins TRBV7-3 to TRBJ2-2, with D possibly TRBD2 on 6 matching bases. The germline V gene encodes CDR1 SGHTA and CDR2 FQGTGA. The CDR3 covers 16 residues. Trimming removed 5 bases from V and 2 bases from J, with 15 bases in between. For the CDR3, the DNA is TGTGCCAGCAGCCCCCCCGGCGGGGTAAACACCGGGGAGCTGTTTTTT. This sequence encodes CASSPPGGVNTGELFF.

To note about this clone: The junction does not match germline at one end; this may be a read error. The rearrangement joins TRBV7-7 to TRBJ2-5, with 7 bases that match TRBD2. The CDR3 totals 14 residues. Germline lookup yields CDR1 SSHAT and CDR2 FNYEAQ (reference sequence). The CDR3, as DNA: TGTGCTAGCAGCCAATCGGGGGAGGGGGAGACCCAGTACTTC. This gives the protein CASSQSGEGETQYF.

This chain uses TRBV29-1 with TRBJ2-1; a possible D gene is TRBD2 (7 bases). The CDR3 totals 13 residues. Germline V gene lookup returns CDR1 SQVTM and CDR2 ANQGSEA. Trimming took off 5 bases at V and 8 bases at J, with 16 bases between the two ends. In DNA form, the CDR3 reads TGCAGCGTTCAGCCCCAGGGGAGGGATGAGCAGTTCTTC. Translation: CSVQPQGRDEQFF.